Below, one T cell receptor beta chain is given with its context. Its antigen remains unknown. This sample was included in a study of T cell responses to AZD1222 COVID-19 vaccine. Study-wide findings and caveats: Researchers took repertoire samples only after the peak T cell response had come. Among those given AZD1222, only five to seven were seropositive at baseline. Nearly half of unique spike-specific TCRs reportedly avoided B.1.351 and B.1.1.7 mutated regions. Donors were largely white British and mainly female; clonal diversity was possibly underestimated.

The junction had 16 bases not matched to a gene; V was cut back by 5 bases and J by 3 bases. The length of the CDR3 is 18 residues. Germline CDR1 reads SGHNT; CDR2 reads YYREEE (reference sequence). TCRdb's table, derived via immunoSEQ multiplex PCR, lists solely in-frame clones and lacks some. The sample holds under 150,000 clones, about 90% seen once. Specimen: peripheral blood, collected 28 days after the second AZD1222 dose. The receptor was derived from an adult who received the AZD1222 COVID-19 vaccine. The genes are TRBV5-4 and TRBJ1-3; 8 positions agree with TRBD1. Here the CDR3 DNA reads TGTGCCAGCAGTTCTGGGGGAACGGACAGGGCTTTTGGAAACACCATATATTTT. Protein product: CASSSGGTDRAFGNTIYF.